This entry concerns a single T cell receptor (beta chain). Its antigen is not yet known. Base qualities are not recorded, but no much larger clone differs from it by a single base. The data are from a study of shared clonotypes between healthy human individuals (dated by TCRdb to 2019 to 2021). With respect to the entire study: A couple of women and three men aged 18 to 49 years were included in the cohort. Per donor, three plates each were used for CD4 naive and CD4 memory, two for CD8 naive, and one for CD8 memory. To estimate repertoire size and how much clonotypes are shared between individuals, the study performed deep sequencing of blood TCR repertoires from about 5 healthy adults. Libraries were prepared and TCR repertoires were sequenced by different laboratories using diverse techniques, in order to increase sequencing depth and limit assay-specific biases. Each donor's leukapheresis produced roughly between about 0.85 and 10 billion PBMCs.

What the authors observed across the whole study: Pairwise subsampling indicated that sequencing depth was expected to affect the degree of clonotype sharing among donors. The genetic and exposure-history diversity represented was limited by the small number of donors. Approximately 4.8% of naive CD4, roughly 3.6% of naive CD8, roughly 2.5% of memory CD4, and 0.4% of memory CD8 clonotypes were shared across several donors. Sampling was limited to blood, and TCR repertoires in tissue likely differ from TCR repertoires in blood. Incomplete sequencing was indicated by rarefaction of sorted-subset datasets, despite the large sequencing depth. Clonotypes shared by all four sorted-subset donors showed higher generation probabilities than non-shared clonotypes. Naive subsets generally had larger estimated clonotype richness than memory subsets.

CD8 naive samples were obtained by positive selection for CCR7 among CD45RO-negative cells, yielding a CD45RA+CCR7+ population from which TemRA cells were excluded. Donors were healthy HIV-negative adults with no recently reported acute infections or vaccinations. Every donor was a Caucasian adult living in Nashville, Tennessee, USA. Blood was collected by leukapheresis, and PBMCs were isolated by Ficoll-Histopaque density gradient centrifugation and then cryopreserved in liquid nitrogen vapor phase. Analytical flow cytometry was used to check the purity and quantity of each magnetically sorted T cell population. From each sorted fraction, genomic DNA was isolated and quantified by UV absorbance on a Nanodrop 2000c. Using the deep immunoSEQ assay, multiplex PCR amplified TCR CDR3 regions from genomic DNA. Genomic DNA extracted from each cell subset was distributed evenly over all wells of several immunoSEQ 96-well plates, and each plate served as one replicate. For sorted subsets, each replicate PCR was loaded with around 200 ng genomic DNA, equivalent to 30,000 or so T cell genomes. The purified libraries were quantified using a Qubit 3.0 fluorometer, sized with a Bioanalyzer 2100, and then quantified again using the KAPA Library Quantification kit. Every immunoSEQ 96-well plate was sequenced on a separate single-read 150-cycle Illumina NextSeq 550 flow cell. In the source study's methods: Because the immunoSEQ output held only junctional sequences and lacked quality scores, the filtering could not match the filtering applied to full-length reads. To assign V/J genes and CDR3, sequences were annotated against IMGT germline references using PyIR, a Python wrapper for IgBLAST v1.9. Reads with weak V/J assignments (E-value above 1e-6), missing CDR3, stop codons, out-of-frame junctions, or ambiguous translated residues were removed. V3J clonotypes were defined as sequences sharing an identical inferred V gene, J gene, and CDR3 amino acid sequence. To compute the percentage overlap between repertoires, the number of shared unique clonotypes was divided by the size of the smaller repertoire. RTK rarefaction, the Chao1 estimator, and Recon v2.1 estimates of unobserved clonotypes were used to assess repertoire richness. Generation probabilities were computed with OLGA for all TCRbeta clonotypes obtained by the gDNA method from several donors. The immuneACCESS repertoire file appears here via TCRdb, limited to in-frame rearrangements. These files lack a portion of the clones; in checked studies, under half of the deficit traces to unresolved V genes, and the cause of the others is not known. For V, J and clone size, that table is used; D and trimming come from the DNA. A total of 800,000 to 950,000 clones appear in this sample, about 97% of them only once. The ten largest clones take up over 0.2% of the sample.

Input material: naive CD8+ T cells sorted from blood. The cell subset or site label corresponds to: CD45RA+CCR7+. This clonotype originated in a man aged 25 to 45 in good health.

The DNA sequence reads TGTGCCAGCAGTTTATTTCGAGTTAATCGGGTGGGCAATCAGCCCCAGCATTTT. It codes for CASSLFRVNRVGNQPQHF. The chain was built from TRBV28 and TRBJ1-5; there is no confident call for the D gene. The germline V gene yields MDHEN for CDR1 and SYDVKM for CDR2. CDR3 length: 18 amino acids, cysteine to phenylalanine. The retained sequence is limited to the CDR3, 54 bases, with the frame set at the first base. At the junction V is shortened by 1 base and J by 2 bases, with 18 bases in between. With all but the CDR3 taken from the reference TRBV28 and TRBJ1-5 genes, the full variable domain is: DVKVTQSSRYLVKRTGEKVFLECVQDMDHENMFWYRQDPGLGLRLIYFSYDVKMKEKGDIPEGYSVSREKKERFSLILESASTNQTSMYLCASSLFRVNRVGNQPQHFGDGTRLSIL.